The 2 T cell receptor beta chains reported below all come from one sample, sequenced in a study of blood T cell repertoires in COVID-19. Sequenced by immunoSEQ multiplex PCR; TCRdb stores in-frame clones only, minus some. The sample records fewer than 700,000 clones, roughly nine tenths being singletons. The sample consisted of peripheral blood. The receptor source for this set is a woman between 45 and 65 years old with COVID-19, enrolled during active disease.

The chain carries TRBV5-4 and TRBJ1-1; no reliable D call. V was clipped by 0 bases and J by 0 bases, with 12 bases between them. Germline values: CDR1 SGHNT, CDR2 YYREEE (reference sequence). This CDR3 contains 16 residues. The CDR3 DNA follows: TGTGCCAGCAGCTTGGCCAACCCTGGCTTGAACACTGAAGCTTTCTTT. Its translation: CASSLANPGLNTEAFF.

This clone was seen once. The V and J genes are TRBV7-9 and TRBJ2-7; 8 nucleotides match TRBD1. The germline gives CDR1 SEHNR, CDR2 FQNEAQ (reference sequence). CDR3 length: 15 residues. V trimming: 10 bases; J trimming: 1 base; junction bases outside the gene matches: 12. The CDR3 loop is CAIASGTGPSYEQYF. DNA for the CDR3: TGTGCCATCGCCTCGGGGACAGGCCCTTCCTACGAGCAGTACTTC.